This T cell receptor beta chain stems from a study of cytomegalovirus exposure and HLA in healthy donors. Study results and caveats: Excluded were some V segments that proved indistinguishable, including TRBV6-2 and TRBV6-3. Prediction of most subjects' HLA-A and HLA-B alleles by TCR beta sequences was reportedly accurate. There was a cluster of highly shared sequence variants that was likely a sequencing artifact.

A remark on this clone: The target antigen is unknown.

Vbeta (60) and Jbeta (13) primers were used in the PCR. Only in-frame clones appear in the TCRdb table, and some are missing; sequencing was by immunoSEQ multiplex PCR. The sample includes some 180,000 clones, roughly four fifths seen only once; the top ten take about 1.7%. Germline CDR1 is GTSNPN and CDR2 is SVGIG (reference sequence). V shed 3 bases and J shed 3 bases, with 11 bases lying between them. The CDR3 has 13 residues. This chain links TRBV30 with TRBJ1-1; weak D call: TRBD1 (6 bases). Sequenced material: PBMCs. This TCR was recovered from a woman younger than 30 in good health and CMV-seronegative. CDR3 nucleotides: TGTGCCTGGAGGGAGGACAGCTACACTGAAGCTTTCTTT. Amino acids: CAWREDSYTEAFF.